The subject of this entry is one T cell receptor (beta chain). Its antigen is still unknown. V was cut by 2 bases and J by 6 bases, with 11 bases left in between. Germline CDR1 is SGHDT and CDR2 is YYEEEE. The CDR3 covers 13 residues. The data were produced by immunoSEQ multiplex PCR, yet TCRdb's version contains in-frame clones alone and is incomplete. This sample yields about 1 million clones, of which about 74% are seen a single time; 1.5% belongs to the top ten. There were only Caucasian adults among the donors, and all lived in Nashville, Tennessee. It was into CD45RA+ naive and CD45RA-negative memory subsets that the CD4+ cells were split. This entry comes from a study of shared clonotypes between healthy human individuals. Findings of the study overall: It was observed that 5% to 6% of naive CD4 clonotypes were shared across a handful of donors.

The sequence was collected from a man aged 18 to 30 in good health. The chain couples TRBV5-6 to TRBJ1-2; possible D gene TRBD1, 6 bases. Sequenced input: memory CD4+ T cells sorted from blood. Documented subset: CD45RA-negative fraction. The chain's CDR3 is CASSFYRADGYTF. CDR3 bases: TGTGCCAGCAGCTTTTACAGGGCCGATGGCTACACCTTC.